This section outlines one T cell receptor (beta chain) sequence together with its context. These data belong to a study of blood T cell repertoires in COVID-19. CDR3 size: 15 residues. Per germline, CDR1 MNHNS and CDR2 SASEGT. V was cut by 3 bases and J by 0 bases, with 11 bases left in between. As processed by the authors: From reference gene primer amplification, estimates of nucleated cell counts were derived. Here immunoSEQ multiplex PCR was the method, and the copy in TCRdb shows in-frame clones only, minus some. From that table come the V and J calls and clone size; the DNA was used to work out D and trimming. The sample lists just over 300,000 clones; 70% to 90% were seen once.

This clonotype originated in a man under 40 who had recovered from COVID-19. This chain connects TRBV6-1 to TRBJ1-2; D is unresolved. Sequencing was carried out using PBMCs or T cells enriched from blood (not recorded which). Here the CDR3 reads CASSDQAPANYGYTF. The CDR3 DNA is TGTGCCAGCAGTGATCAGGCGCCCGCTAACTATGGCTACACCTTC.